The text below deals with one T cell receptor beta chain. The antigen this receptor binds is unknown. Qualities for individual bases were not recorded, and no much larger clone is one base off. CD4+ T cells from unexposed donors were collected before the COVID-19 pandemic (2011-2018). Following 10 days of culture, the EasySep CD4+ T cell isolation kit was used to isolate CD4+ T cells. As far as cell numbers permitted, CD4+ T cells from unexposed donors were tested for reactivity against SARS-CoV-2 S and N as well as four spike pools from common cold coronaviruses. Each well held 1.5 million to 2.5 million PBMCs cultured in IMDM containing roughly 5% human AB serum and around 10 IU/ml IL-2. Half of the culture medium was replaced with fresh IL-2-containing medium on days 3 and 7. In general, every peptide culture condition was set up in three replicate wells. Leukapheresis product for the unexposed donors was bought commercially. Ficoll-Paque PLUS gradient centrifugation was used to isolate PBMCs from either whole blood or leukapheresis product. PBMCs were either cryopreserved at -140°C or used fresh in the expansion assay. The QIAamp Micro DNA Kit was used to extract genomic DNA from the CD4+ T cells.

The receptor library was made with the immunoSEQ multiplex PCR assay. In the original analysis: During preprocessing, nonproductive sequences were discarded, as were any CDR3s that did not begin with C, did not end with F or W, or were shorter than 7 amino acids. Antigen-specific clonotypes were called with the MANAFEST web app on the basis of expansion relative to the reference and to other culture wells. A clone was considered positive if the clone showed significant expansion compared with the reference culture in 2 of 3 replicate wells at an FDR below 0.05. Positive clones also required significant expansion versus all other tandem wells and an odds ratio above 5. CDR3 homology was measured as pairwise Levenshtein distance, computed with the stringdist R package after trimming three terminal residues from each end. Here the immuneACCESS table is served through TCRdb, limited to in-frame sequences with V and J called. Missing clones are a known gap in these copies; in checked studies unresolved V genes cover under half, and the rest lacks a known reason. The V and J calls and clone size were taken over from that table, and D and trimming were inferred from the DNA. The sample records 22,000 or so clones, around 75% of which are singletons. The ten top clones hold roughly 12% of the sample.

This specimen comes from a study of CD4 T cells in relation to SARS-CoV-2 and coronaviruses (dated by TCRdb to about 2021). About the full investigation: In the ViraFEST assay, PBMCs were cultured with antigen for about 9 days, after which TCR beta CDR3s were sequenced to identify clonal expansions specific to the antigen. The negative reference condition was either a culture with an HIV-1 Nef peptide pool or a culture with no peptide. HLA restriction was mapped for shared crossreactive spike epitopes using patient-derived lymphoblastoid cell lines. At the level of individual TCR clonotypes, the study measured memory CD4+ T cell crossreactivity between SARS-CoV-2 spike protein and common cold coronavirus spike proteins. The Adaptive Biotechnologies TCR-sequencing kit was used to sequence samples from three pre-COVID donors and the naive versus memory experiments, while other data came from Illumina-based sequencing. Expansion assays from other donors in the study were sequenced with a different, Illumina-based TCR-beta assay. Summary of the overall study and its limitations: Memory CD4+ clonotypes crossrecognizing SARS-CoV-2 and at least one common cold coronavirus spike were found in approximately 65% of donors. Compared with monoreactive clones, crossreactive clones had significantly weaker SARS-CoV-2-driven expansion, a result consistent with antigenic imprinting. Because the crossreactivity analysis focused on spike protein, crossreactivity against other viral proteins was not assessed. The study was limited by small numbers of patients and tested TCRs. Pre-pandemic and post-infection samples were not both contributed by any donor, so tracing of the source of pre-existing responses was limited.

V and J are trimmed by 5 bases and 9 bases, and the gene matches miss 7 bases of the junction. The CDR3 holds 15 amino acids from the cysteine to the phenylalanine. The retained sequence is limited to the CDR3, 45 bases, with the frame set at the first base. The germline V gene provides CDR1 SGHNT and CDR2 YENEEA. Sequences were obtained from CD4+ T cells from PBMCs, cultured in vitro. This clonotype originated in a human donor in good health. The rearranged segments are TRBV11-3 and TRBJ2-1; 13 middle bases align to TRBD2. The encoded CDR3 is CASSVGTSGISEQFF. The DNA is TGTGCCAGCAGCGTCGGGACTAGCGGGATATCTGAGCAGTTCTTC.